The 21 T cell receptor beta chains given below trace back to one sample, sequenced in a study of T cell responses to AZD1222 COVID-19 vaccine. Clones were read by immunoSEQ multiplex PCR, and TCRdb kept only the in-frame ones, dropping some. Of approximately 90,000 clones listed, about nine tenths are singletons. This material consisted of peripheral blood, taken on day 0 of AZD1222 vaccination. Every receptor here comes from an adult in good health.

The chain recombines TRBV19 with TRBJ1-2; D is ambiguous. The CDR3 consists of 13 residues. Trimming removed 8 bases from V and 1 base from J, with 11 bases in between. Germline V gives CDR1 LNHDA, CDR2 SQIVND (reference sequence). CDR3 amino acids: CASRGSLNYGYTF. CDR3 bases: TGTGCCAGTCGAGGGTCTCTTAACTATGGCTACACCTTC.

V gene TRBV6-5 combines with J gene TRBJ2-7, with D unresolved. V shed 2 bases and J shed 3 bases, with 11 bases lying between them. CDR3 size: 14 residues. Per the germline V gene, CDR1 is MNHEY and CDR2 is SVGAGI. CDR3 sequence reads: CASSYTDGYYEQYF. CDR3 coding DNA: TGTGCCAGCAGTTACACGGACGGTTACTACGAGCAGTACTTC.

This sequence joins TRBV24-1 and TRBJ2-2, with D perhaps assigned TRBD1 or TRBD2 (5 bases each). The V gene's germline CDR1 is KGHDR and CDR2 SFDVKD. The length of the CDR3 is 17 residues. Deletions cut 3 bases from V and 3 bases from J, with 16 bases between. This chain's CDR3 is CATSDGRGVRDTGELFF. Written as DNA, the CDR3 is TGTGCCACCAGTGATGGAAGGGGAGTACGGGACACCGGGGAGCTGTTTTTT.

This chain uses TRBV30 with TRBJ1-6, with 8 bases that match TRBD1. V dropped 2 bases and J dropped 3; count of bases not matched to a gene: 6. The length of the CDR3 is 16 residues. Germline V gives CDR1 GTSNPN, CDR2 SVGIG (reference sequence). The CDR3 loop reads CAWSQGQGNYNSPLHF. CDR3 DNA sequence: TGTGCCTGGAGTCAAGGACAGGGCAACTATAATTCACCCCTCCACTTT.

V usage is TRBV27 and J usage is TRBJ1-1; 7 bases line up with TRBD1. Germline V CDR1 and CDR2: MNHEY, SMNVEV (reference sequence). The CDR3 consists of 17 residues. The ends lost 6 bases at V and 1 base at J; junction bases unmatched: 14. CDR3 residues: CASRFMARQGWNTEAFF. Written as DNA, the CDR3 is TGTGCCAGCAGATTTATGGCCCGACAGGGATGGAACACTGAAGCTTTCTTT.

This sequence joins TRBV5-4 and TRBJ2-3, with 13 bases matching TRBD2. The V and J ends lost 4 bases and 2 bases, in that order; junction bases with no gene match: 4. The CDR3 length is 16 residues. Germline V gene data show CDR1 as SGHNT and CDR2 as YYREEE (reference sequence). The CDR3 sequence is CASSGTSGVVTDTQYF. For the CDR3, the DNA is TGTGCCAGCAGCGGGACTAGCGGGGTAGTCACAGATACGCAGTATTTT.

This clone is a singleton in its sample. The genes are TRBV11-2 and TRBJ1-4; a possible D gene is TRBD1 (6 bases). The CDR3 length is 14 residues. Trimming cost V 5 bases and J 5 bases, with 12 bases left between them. The germline gives CDR1 SGHAT, CDR2 FQNNGV. The CDR3 protein is CASSRGQLNEKLFF. DNA for the CDR3: TGTGCCAGCAGCCGAGGACAGCTCAATGAAAAACTGTTTTTT.

This sequence joins TRBV6-2 or TRBV6-3 and TRBJ2-1, with a tentative D call TRBD1 (6 bases). The CDR3 length is 16 residues. The V end lost 2 bases, the J end lost 3 bases, and 14 bases lay between the germline ends. Germline-derived CDR1 and CDR2 are MNHEY and SVGEGT. CDR3 loop: CASSYRVGADYNEQFF. The CDR3 DNA is TGTGCCAGCAGTTACCGCGTGGGGGCTGACTACAATGAGCAGTTCTTC.

This chain uses TRBV25-1 with TRBJ1-2; TRBD1 matches at 7 bases. This CDR3 comprises 14 residues. Trimming cost V 3 bases and J 8 bases; bases outside gene matches: 9. Germline V CDR1 and CDR2: MGHDK, SYGVNS. CDR3 sequence (DNA): TGTGCCAGCAGTGAGTGGGGACAGTCAGAAGGCTACACCTTC. It is translated as CASSEWGQSEGYTF.

The J gene is TRBJ1-1, the V gene TRBV3-1 (or the pseudogene TRBV3-2), with 7 nucleotides matching TRBD1. This CDR3 has 14 amino acids. Germline V CDR1 and CDR2: LGHDT, YNNKEL (reference sequence). V shed 4 bases and J 1 base; nucleotides not matched to a gene: 3. Here the CDR3 reads CASSRGGANTEAFF. As DNA, the CDR3 is TGTGCCAGCAGCCGAGGGGGCGCGAACACTGAAGCTTTCTTT.

This chain links TRBV19 with TRBJ1-4; the D is unclear. CDR1 and CDR2 (germline): LNHDA, SQIVND (reference sequence). The CDR3 totals 14 residues. The V end lost 2 bases, the J end lost 6 bases, and 10 bases lay between the germline ends. The CDR3 DNA reads as TGTGCCAGTAGTATAAGCAGAGCCTATGAAAAACTGTTTTTT. The encoded protein is CASSISRAYEKLFF.

The J gene is TRBJ2-7, the V gene TRBV5-1; D is possibly TRBD1 (5 bases). The CDR3 loop spans 12 amino acids. Trimming left V 4 bases short and J 3 bases short, with 8 bases between. CDR1 is SGHRS and CDR2 is YFSETQ in the germline V gene. In DNA form, the CDR3 reads TGCGCCAGCAGCGCCGACAGCTACGAGCAGTACTTC. Amino acid sequence: CASSADSYEQYF. The whole variable domain, remainder taken from reference TRBV5-1 and TRBJ2-7, is KAGVTQTPRYLIKTRGQQVTLSCSPISGHRSVSWYQQTPGQGLQFLFEYFSETQRNKGNFPGRFSGRQFSNSRSEMNVSTLELGDSALYLCASSADSYEQYFGPGTRLTVT.

The chain uses TRBV13 and TRBJ1-4; D is uncertain. With 5 bases removed from V and 7 bases from J, the gap between germline ends came to 11 bases. Germline-derived CDR1 and CDR2 are PRHDT and FYEKMQ (reference sequence). The CDR3 has 13 amino acids. This CDR3 reads CASSPRPGEKLFF. In nucleotides, the CDR3 is TGTGCCAGCAGCCCCCGGCCAGGTGAAAAACTGTTTTTT.

The chain uses TRBV6-2 or TRBV6-3 and TRBJ2-7; TRBD1 matches at 7 bases. The junction had 7 bases not matched to a gene; V was cut back by 5 bases and J by 3 bases. CDR1 and CDR2 (germline): MNHEY, SVGEGT. The CDR3 has 14 residues. CDR3 loop: CASSKDRPIYEQYF. As DNA, the CDR3 is TGTGCCAGCAGTAAGGACAGGCCTATCTACGAGCAGTACTTC.

This rearrangement joins TRBV7-9 to TRBJ1-1, with no clear D. V shed 3 bases and J shed 0 bases, with 5 bases lying between them. CDR3 length: 13 residues. Germline V gene data show CDR1 as SEHNR and CDR2 as FQNEAQ (reference sequence). The CDR3 DNA reads TGTGCCAGCAGCTTGAGGATGAACACTGAAGCTTTCTTT. Translating gives CASSLRMNTEAFF.

This chain uses TRBV14 with TRBJ2-2; maybe TRBD1 (6 bases). Trimming took off 7 bases at V and 4 bases at J, with 13 bases between the two ends. Germline values: CDR1 SGHDN, CDR2 FVKESK. CDR3 length: 14 amino acids. The CDR3 sequence: CASKTRTATGELFF. In nucleotides, the CDR3 is TGTGCCAGCAAAACGCGGACAGCCACCGGGGAGCTGTTTTTT.

The chain combines TRBV28 with TRBJ2-1; D is uncertain. This CDR3 has 16 residues. The V and J ends lost 5 bases and 7 bases respectively, with 21 bases between them. Germline V lookup: CDR1 MDHEN, CDR2 SYDVKM. CDR3 sequence reads: CASSPAVGWMRNEQFF. The CDR3 nucleotides read TGTGCCAGCAGTCCCGCGGTGGGGTGGATGAGGAATGAGCAGTTCTTC.

This sequence joins TRBV19 and TRBJ1-1; D gene ambiguous. V lost 7 bases and J 1 base, leaving 10 bases between the germline ends. The germline V gene encodes CDR1 LNHDA and CDR2 SQIVND (reference sequence). This CDR3 region has 13 residues. The DNA of the CDR3 is TGTGCCAGTACCCCAGACGGGAACACTGAAGCTTTCTTT. Protein product: CASTPDGNTEAFF.

The V call is TRBV10-2, the J call TRBJ2-7; D gene unclear. The CDR3 covers 15 residues. Trimming left V 5 bases short and J 4 bases short, with 18 bases between. Germline loops: CDR1 WSHSY, CDR2 SAAADI. The DNA for the CDR3 is TGCGCCAGCAGTAACTTCATCCGGGCCTCTTACGAGCAGTACTTC. It specifies CASSNFIRASYEQYF.

The V and J genes are TRBV6-5 and TRBJ2-3; no reliable D call. Deletions cut 5 bases from V and 1 base from J, with 4 bases between. The CDR3 is 12 residues long. The V gene's germline CDR1 is MNHEY and CDR2 SVGAGI. CDR3 residues: CASSPGTDTQYF. CDR3 DNA: TGTGCCAGCAGTCCGGGCACAGATACGCAGTATTTT.

The chain joins TRBV3-1 (or the pseudogene TRBV3-2) to TRBJ2-5; 10 nucleotides match TRBD1. The J segment lost 5 bases and the V segment lost 0 bases, leaving 15 bases of the junction unmatched. This CDR3 is 19 amino acids long. CDR1 and CDR2 (germline): LGHDT, YNNKEL (reference sequence). The CDR3 nucleotides are TGTGCCAGCAGCCAAGAGGAAAGACCGCCGGGACAGGGGAGGGAGACCCAGTACTTC. It encodes CASSQEERPPGQGRETQYF.